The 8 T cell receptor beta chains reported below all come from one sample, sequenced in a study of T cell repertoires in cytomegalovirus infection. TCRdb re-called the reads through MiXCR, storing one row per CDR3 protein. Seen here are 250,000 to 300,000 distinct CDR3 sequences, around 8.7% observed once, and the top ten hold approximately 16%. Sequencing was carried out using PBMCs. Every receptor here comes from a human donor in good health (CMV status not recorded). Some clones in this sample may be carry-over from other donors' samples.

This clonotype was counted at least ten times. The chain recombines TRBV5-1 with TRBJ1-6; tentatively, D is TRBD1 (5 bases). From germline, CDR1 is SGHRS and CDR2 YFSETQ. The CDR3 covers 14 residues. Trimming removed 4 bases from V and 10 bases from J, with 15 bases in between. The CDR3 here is CASSQGLWDSPLHF. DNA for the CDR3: TGCGCCAGCAGCCAGGGACTATGGGACTCACCCCTCCACTTT.

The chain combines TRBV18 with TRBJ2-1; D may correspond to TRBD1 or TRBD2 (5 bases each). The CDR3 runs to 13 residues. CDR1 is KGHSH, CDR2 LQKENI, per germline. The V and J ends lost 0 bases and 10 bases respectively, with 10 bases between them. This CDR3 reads CASSPPSEGEQFF. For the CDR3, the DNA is TGTGCCAGCTCACCACCGAGCGAGGGGGAGCAGTTCTTC.

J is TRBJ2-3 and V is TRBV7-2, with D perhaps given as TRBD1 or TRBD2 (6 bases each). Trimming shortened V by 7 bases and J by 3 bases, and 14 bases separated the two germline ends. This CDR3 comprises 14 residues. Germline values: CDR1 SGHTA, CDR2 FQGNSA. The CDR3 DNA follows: TGTGCCAGCACCCTAACAGGGAGGACAGATACGCAGTATTTT. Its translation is CASTLTGRTDTQYF.

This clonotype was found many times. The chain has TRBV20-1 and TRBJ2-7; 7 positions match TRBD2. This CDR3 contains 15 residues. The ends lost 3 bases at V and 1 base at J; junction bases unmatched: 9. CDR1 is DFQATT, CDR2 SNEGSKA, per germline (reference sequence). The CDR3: CSASGGGVLSYEQYF. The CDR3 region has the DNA TGCAGTGCTAGCGGGGGAGGGGTACTGTCCTACGAGCAGTACTTC.

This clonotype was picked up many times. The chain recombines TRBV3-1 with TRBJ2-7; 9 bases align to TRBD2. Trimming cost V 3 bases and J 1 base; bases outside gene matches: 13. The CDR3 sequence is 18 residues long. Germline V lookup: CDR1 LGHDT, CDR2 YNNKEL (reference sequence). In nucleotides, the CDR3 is TGTGCCAGCAGCCAGCTCGCCCTCTTAGCGGGGGTATCCTACGAGCAGTACTTC. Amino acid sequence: CASSQLALLAGVSYEQYF.

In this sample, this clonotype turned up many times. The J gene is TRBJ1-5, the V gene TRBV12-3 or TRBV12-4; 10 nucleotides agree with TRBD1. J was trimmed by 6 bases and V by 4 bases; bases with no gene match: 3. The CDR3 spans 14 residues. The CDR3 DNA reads TGTGCCAGCAGTTACCGGGACAGGGGTCAGCCCCAGCATTTT. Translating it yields CASSYRDRGQPQHF.

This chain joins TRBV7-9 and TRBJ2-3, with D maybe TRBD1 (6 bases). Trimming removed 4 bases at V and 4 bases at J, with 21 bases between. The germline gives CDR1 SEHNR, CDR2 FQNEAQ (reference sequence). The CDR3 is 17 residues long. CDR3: CASSSPARGSHPDTQYF. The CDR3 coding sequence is TGTGCCAGCAGCTCCCCGGCCAGGGGATCCCACCCAGATACGCAGTATTTT.

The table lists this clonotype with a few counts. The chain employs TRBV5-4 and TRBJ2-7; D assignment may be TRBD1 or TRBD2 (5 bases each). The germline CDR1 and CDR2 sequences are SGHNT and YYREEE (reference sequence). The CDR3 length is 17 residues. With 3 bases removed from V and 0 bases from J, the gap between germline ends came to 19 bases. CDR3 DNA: TGTGCCAGCAGCTCCTATCTAAACTCAGGGAGCTCCTACGAGCAGTACTTC. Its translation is CASSSYLNSGSSYEQYF. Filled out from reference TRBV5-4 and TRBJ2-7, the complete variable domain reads ETGVTQSPTHLIKTRGQQVTLRCSSQSGHNTVSWYQQALGQGPQFIFQYYREEENGRGNFPPRFSGLQFPNYSSELNVNALELDDSALYLCASSSYLNSGSSYEQYFGPGTRLTVT.